The rows below give T cell receptor beta chains drawn from one sample of a study of T-cell reconstitution after alpha-beta-depleted transplantation in children. MiXCR, applied by TCRdb to the PCR reads, yields one record per CDR3 protein. The top ten clones hold just over 2% of a sample with approximately 490,000 distinct CDR3 sequences, roughly 10% of them seen once. Specimen: PBMCs, collected before TCRalphabeta/CD19-depleted stem cell transplant. All receptors derive from a child aged 2-15 years with inherited bone marrow failure, due to receive a stem cell transplant. Both conserved end residues are part of each CDR3. D genes are given only for firm matches. Clone sizes are given selectively: once, few, many, or a class where the clone is expanded.

>many|TRBJ2-2|NA|TRBV21-1
TGTGCCAGCCCGCTTCTCTCACACGGGGAGCTGTTTTTT
CASPLLSHGELFF
>few|TRBJ2-1|NA|TRBV12-3/TRBV12-4
TGTGCCAGCAGTTCCCACCCGACCAGAGACCCGAAACAAAATGAGCAGTTCTTC
CASSSHPTRDPKQNEQFF
>many|TRBJ2-7|NA|TRBV20-1
TGCAGTGCTCGGGACTCCCACGAGCAGTACTTC
CSARDSHEQYF
>NA|TRBJ2-7|TRBD2|TRBV11-2
TGTGCCAGCAGCTTAGATGGACTAGCGGCGACCTACGAGCAGTACTTC
CASSLDGLAATYEQYF
>few|TRBJ2-1|TRBD2|TRBV6-5
TGTGCCAGCAGTTACACGGGACTAGGCCGCCCGAATGAGCAGTTCTTC
CASSYTGLGRPNEQFF
>many|TRBJ1-2|NA|TRBV12-3/TRBV12-4
TGTGCCAGCAGTCTTGTAGATGGGAGTAACTATGGCTACACCTTC
CASSLVDGSNYGYTF
>many|TRBJ2-7|TRBD1|TRBV7-8
TGTGCCAGCAGCACCTCGACAGGGAACGAGCAGTACTTC
CASSTSTGNEQYF
>many|TRBJ1-2|NA|TRBV6-1
TGTGCCAGCGGGGCCAGTAATGGCTACACCTTC
CASGASNGYTF
>many|TRBJ1-1|NA|TRBV6-2/TRBV6-3
TGTGCCAGCAGTCGAGGGGGGAAGAGCACTGAAGCTTTCTTT
CASSRGGKSTEAFF
>few|TRBJ2-7|NA|TRBV9
TGTGCCAGCAGCGTAGATTGGAAGGGGTATTACGAGCAGTACTTC
CASSVDWKGYYEQYF
>few|TRBJ2-1|TRBD2|TRBV20-1
TGCAGTCCCGGGACTAGCGGGAATGAGCAGTTCTTC
CSPGTSGNEQFF
>many|TRBJ2-5|NA|TRBV5-4
TGTGCCAGCAGATCGGGAGCGACTACCAAAGATGGGACCCAGTACTTC
CASRSGATTKDGTQYF
>many|TRBJ2-1|TRBD2|TRBV4-3
TGCGCCAGCAGCCAAGTAGCGGGAGGGCCCAATGAGCAGTTCTTC
CASSQVAGGPNEQFF
>many|TRBJ2-3|TRBD2|TRBV6-6
TGTGCCAGCAGTTACTCCGGTAGCGGGGGGGCTGATTTT
CASSYSGSGGADF
>many|TRBJ2-3|TRBD2|TRBV29-1
TGCAGCGTTGGGAGCGGGGAACAAGATACGCAGTATTTT
CSVGSGEQDTQYF
>many|TRBJ1-5|NA|TRBV4-1
TGCGCCAGCAGCCAAGTTTCCGAGGGGAATCAGCCCCAGCATTTT
CASSQVSEGNQPQHF
>NA|TRBJ2-3|NA|TRBV11-2
TGTGCCAGCAGCTTAGGGCCTTACGATACGCAGTATTTT
CASSLGPYDTQYF
>many|TRBJ1-2|NA|TRBV6-1
TGTGCCAGCAGTGAAGCGCTGAGTAACTATGGCTACACCTTC
CASSEALSNYGYTF
>many|TRBJ2-2|TRBD1|TRBV15
TGTGCCACCAGCAGAGGCCGGGACAGGGGGCTGATCGGGGAGCTGTTTTTT
CATSRGRDRGLIGELFF
>NA|TRBJ2-3|TRBD2|TRBV5-4
TGTGCCAGCAGCCCCACTAGCGGTCCCGCAGATACGCAGTATTTT
CASSPTSGPADTQYF
>many|TRBJ2-4|NA|TRBV10-3
TGTGCCATCAGTGAGTCGGGGGAAGCCAAAAACATTCAGTACTTC
CAISESGEAKNIQYF
>NA|TRBJ2-7|TRBD1|TRBV5-1
TGCGCCAGCAGGATGGACAGGGGAGACAACTACGAGCAGTACTTC
CASRMDRGDNYEQYF
>many|TRBJ2-7|NA|TRBV20-1
TGCAGTGCTAGAGATCTAGGCAGATACTCCTACGAGCAGTACTTC
CSARDLGRYSYEQYF
>few|TRBJ1-1|NA|TRBV5-1
TGCGCCAGCAGCTTGGTTGGCAGGACGGCCACTGAAGCTTTCTTT
CASSLVGRTATEAFF